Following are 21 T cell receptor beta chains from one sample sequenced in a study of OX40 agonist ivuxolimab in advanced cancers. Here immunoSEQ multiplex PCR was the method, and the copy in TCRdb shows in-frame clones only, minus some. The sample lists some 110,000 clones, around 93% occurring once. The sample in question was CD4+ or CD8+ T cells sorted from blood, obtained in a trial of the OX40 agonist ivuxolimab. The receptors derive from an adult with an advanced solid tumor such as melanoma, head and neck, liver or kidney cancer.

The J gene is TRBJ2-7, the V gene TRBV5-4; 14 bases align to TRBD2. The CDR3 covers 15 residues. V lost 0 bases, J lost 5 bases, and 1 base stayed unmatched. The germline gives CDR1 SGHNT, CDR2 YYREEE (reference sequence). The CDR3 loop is CASSLAGLAGDEQYF. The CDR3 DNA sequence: TGTGCCAGCAGCTTGGCGGGACTAGCGGGAGACGAGCAGTACTTC.

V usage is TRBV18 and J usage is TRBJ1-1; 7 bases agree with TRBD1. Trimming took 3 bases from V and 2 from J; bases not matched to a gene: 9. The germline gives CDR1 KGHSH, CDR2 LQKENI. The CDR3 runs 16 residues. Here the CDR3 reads CASSPQGGQENTEAFF. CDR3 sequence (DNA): TGTGCCAGCTCACCCCAAGGAGGACAGGAAAACACTGAAGCTTTCTTT. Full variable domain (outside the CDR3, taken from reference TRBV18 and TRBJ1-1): NAGVMQNPRHLVRRRGQEARLRCSPMKGHSHVYWYRQLPEEGLKFMVYLQKENIIDESGMPKERFSAEFPKEGPSILRIQQVVRGDSAAYFCASSPQGGQENTEAFFGQGTRLTVV.

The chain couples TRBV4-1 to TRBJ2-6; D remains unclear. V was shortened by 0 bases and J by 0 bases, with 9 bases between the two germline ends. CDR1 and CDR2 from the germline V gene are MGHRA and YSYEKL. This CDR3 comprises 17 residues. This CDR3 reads CASSQDYGSSGANVLTF. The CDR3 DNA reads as TGCGCCAGCAGCCAAGATTACGGTTCCTCTGGGGCCAACGTCCTGACTTTC.

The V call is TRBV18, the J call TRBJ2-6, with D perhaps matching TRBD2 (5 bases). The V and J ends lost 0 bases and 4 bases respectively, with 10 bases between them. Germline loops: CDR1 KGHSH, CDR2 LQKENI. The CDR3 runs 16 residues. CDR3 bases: TGTGCCAGCTCACCACCGGGAGTGTGGGGGGCCAACGTCCTGACTTTC. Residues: CASSPPGVWGANVLTF.

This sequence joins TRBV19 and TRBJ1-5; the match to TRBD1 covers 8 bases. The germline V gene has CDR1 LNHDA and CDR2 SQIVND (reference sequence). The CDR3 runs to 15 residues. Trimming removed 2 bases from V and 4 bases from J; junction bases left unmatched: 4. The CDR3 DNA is TGTGCCAGTAGTATACTAGACAGGGGAAATCAGCCCCAGCATTTT. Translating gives CASSILDRGNQPQHF.

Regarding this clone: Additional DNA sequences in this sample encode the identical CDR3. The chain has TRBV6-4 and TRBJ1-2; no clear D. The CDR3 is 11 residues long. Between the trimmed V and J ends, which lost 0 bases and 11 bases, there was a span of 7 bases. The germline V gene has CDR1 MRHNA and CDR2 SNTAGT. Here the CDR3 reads CASSDSRGYTF. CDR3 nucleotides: TGTGCCAGCAGTGACTCTCGCGGGTACACCTTC.

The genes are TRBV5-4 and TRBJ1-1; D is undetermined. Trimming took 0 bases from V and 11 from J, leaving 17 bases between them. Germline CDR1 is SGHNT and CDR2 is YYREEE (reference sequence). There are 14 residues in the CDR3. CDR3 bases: TGTGCCAGCAGCTTGGATACCGCGGGTTCGGTCGCTTTCTTT. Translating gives CASSLDTAGSVAFF. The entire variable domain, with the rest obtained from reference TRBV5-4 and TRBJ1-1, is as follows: ETGVTQSPTHLIKTRGQQVTLRCSSQSGHNTVSWYQQALGQGPQFIFQYYREEENGRGNFPPRFSGLQFPNYSSELNVNALELDDSALYLCASSLDTAGSVAFFGQGTRLTVV.

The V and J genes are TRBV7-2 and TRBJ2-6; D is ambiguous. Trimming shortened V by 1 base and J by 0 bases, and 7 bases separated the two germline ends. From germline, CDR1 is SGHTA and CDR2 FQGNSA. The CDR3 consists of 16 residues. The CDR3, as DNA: TGTGCCAGCAGCTTAGGGTCAGCCTCTGGGGCCAACGTCCTGACTTTC. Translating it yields CASSLGSASGANVLTF.

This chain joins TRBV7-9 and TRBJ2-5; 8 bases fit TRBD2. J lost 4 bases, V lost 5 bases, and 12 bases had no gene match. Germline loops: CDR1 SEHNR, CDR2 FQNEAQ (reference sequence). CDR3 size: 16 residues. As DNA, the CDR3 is TGTGCCAGCAGCCCGGGGGGACTAGTAACGGGAGAGACCCAGTACTTC. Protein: CASSPGGLVTGETQYF.

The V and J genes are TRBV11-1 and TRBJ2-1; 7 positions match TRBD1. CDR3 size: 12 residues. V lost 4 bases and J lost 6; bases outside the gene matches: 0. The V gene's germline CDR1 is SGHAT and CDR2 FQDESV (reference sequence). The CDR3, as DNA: TGTGCCAGCAGCTACAGGGGCAATGAGCAGTTCTTC. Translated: CASSYRGNEQFF.

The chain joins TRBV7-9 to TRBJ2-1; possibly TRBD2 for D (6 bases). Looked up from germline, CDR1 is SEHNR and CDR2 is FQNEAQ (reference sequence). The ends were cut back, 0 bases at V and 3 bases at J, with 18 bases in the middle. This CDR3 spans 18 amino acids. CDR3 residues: CASSLATHRDWVYNEQFF. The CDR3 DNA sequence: TGTGCCAGCAGCTTAGCTACTCACCGGGACTGGGTCTACAATGAGCAGTTCTTC. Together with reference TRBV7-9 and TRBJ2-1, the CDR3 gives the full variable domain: DTGVSQNPRHKITKRGQNVTFRCDPISEHNRLYWYRQTLGQGPEFLTYFQNEAQLEKSRLLSDRFSAERPKGSFSTLEIQRTEQGDSAMYLCASSLATHRDWVYNEQFFGPGTRLTVL.

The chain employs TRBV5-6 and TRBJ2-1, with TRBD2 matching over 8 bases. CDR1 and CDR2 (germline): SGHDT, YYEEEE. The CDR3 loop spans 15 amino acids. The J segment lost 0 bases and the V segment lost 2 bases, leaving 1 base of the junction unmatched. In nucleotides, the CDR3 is TGTGCCAGCAGCTTTACTAGCGGCTCCTACAATGAGCAGTTCTTC. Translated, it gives CASSFTSGSYNEQFF.

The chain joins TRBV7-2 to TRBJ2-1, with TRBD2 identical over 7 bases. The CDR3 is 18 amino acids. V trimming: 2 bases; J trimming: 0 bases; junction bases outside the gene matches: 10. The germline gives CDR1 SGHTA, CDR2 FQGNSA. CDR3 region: CASSLSSLAVSSYNEQFF. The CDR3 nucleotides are TGTGCCAGCAGCTTAAGTTCCCTAGCGGTAAGCTCCTACAATGAGCAGTTCTTC.

This chain's CDR3 is CASSLNRGPWNEQYF. DNA of the CDR3: TGTGCCAGCAGCTTAAACAGGGGCCCTTGGAACGAGCAGTACTTC. The chain joins TRBV11-2 to TRBJ2-5; 7 nucleotides agree with TRBD1. The J call is doubtful: the DNA matches TRBJ2-7 better. CDR3 length equals 15 residues. Per germline, CDR1 SGHAT and CDR2 FQNNGV.

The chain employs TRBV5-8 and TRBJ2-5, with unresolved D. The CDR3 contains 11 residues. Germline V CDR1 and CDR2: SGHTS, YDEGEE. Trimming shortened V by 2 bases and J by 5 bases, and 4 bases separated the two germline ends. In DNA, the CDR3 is TGTGCCAGCAGCTTCAGGGAGACCCAGTACTTC. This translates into CASSFRETQYF.

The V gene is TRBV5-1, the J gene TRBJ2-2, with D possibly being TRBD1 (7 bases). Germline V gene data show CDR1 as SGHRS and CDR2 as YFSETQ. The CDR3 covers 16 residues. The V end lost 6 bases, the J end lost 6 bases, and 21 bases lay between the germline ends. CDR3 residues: CASTLSIDREAGELFF. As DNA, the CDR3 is TGCGCCAGCACCCTTTCTATCGACAGGGAGGCCGGGGAGCTGTTTTTT.

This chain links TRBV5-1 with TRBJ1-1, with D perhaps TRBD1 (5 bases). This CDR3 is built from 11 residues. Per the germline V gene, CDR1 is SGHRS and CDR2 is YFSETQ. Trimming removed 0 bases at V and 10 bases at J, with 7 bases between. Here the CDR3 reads CASSLGDRAFF. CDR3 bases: TGCGCCAGCAGCTTGGGGGACCGAGCTTTCTTT.

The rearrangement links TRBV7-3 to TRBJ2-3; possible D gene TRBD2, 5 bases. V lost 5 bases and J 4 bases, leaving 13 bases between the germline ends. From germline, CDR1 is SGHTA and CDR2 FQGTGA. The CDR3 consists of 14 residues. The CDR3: CASSRTHPPDTQYF. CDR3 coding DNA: TGTGCCAGCAGCCGGACTCACCCACCAGATACGCAGTATTTT.

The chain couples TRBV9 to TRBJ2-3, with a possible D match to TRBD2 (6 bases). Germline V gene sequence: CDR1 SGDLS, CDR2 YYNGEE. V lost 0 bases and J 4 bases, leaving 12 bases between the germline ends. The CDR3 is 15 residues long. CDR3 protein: CASSVVAGLPDTQYF. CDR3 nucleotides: TGTGCCAGCAGCGTAGTTGCGGGATTACCAGATACGCAGTATTTT.

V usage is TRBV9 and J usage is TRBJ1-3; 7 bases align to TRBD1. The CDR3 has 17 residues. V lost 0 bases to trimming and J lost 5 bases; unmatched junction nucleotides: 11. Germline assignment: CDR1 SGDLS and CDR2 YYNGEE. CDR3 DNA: TGTGCCAGCAGCGTAGAGCACAGGGGATTTGATAGAAACACCATATATTTT. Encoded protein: CASSVEHRGFDRNTIYF.

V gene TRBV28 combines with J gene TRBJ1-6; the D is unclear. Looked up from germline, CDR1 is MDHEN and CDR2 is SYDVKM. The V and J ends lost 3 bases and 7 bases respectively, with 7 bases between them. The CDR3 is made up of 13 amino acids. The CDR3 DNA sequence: TGTGCCAGCAGTTTCGGTGGGAATTCACCCCTCCACTTT. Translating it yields CASSFGGNSPLHF.